The 27 T cell receptor beta chains presented below share a single source sample, sequenced in a study of blood T cell repertoires in COVID-19. TCRdb keeps only in-frame clones here, not all; method: immunoSEQ multiplex PCR. The data hold 350,000 to 500,000 clones, with 70% to 90% observed a single time. Sequencing was performed on PBMCs or T cells enriched from blood (not recorded which). These receptors were taken from a woman under 30 who had been exposed to COVID-19.

The table lists this clone with a count of one. This chain joins TRBV6-5 and TRBJ1-2; TRBD1 is a possible D gene (5 bases). The germline V and J ends were trimmed by 0 bases and 8 bases, with 10 bases remaining between them. The CDR3 length is 13 residues. Germline assignment: CDR1 MNHEY and CDR2 SVGAGI. CDR3 DNA sequence: TGTGCCAGCAGTTACTCGATTGGGGGGGGCTACACCTTC. It translates to CASSYSIGGGYTF.

This chain uses TRBV7-8 with TRBJ2-7; 9 bases agree with TRBD1. V dropped 5 bases and J dropped 4; count of bases not matched to a gene: 6. The CDR3 totals 14 residues. The germline V gene encodes CDR1 SGHVS and CDR2 FQNEAQ. CDR3 DNA sequence: TGTGCCAGCAGCCACGGGACAGGGTATTACGAGCAGTACTTC. Translation gives CASSHGTGYYEQYF.

This clone was observed once. The chain is built from TRBV19 and TRBJ2-2; 15 bases line up with TRBD2. The V gene end was trimmed by 7 bases and the J gene end by 3 bases; junction bases not matched to a gene: 6. CDR3 length: 17 residues. The V gene's germline CDR1 is LNHDA and CDR2 SQIVND (reference sequence). The CDR3 DNA reads TGTGCCAGTAATTCGGGACTAGCGGGGGGATACACCGGGGAGCTGTTTTTT. Translation: CASNSGLAGGYTGELFF.

The chain employs TRBV12-3 or TRBV12-4 and TRBJ2-2, with D uncertain. Trimming stripped 6 bases from V and 2 bases from J, with 7 bases between. This CDR3 has 13 residues. This CDR3 reads CASSPRNTGELFF. CDR3 DNA sequence: TGTGCCAGCAGCCCTAGAAACACCGGGGAGCTGTTTTTT.

V usage is TRBV7-3 and J usage is TRBJ2-3, with D perhaps matching TRBD1 (6 bases). The CDR3 is made up of 13 amino acids. Germline CDR1 reads SGHTA; CDR2 reads FQGTGA. Between the trimmed V and J ends, which lost 4 bases and 1 base, there was a span of 6 bases. The CDR3 is CASSSGGTDTQYF. The DNA of the CDR3 is TGTGCCAGCAGCTCAGGGGGCACAGATACGCAGTATTTT.

V gene TRBV5-1 combines with J gene TRBJ2-3; 8 nucleotides agree with TRBD2. CDR1 SGHRS and CDR2 YFSETQ come from the germline V gene. CDR3 length: 16 residues. With 0 bases clipped from V and 4 bases from J, the junction kept 7 bases outside the gene matches. CDR3 bases: TGCGCCAGCAGCTTGGCAGTTAGCGGGACGTCAGATACGCAGTATTTT. Translation: CASSLAVSGTSDTQYF.

This clone has a single count. This CDR3 is also generated by other DNA sequences in the sample. The chain recombines TRBV27 with TRBJ2-1; 10 positions match TRBD2. Germline V CDR1 and CDR2: MNHEY, SMNVEV (reference sequence). The length of the CDR3 is 15 residues. With V trimmed by 3 bases and J by 7 bases, 6 bases remained unmatched. The CDR3 region has the DNA TGTGCCAGCAGTTTGCTAGCGGGAGTCTATAATGAGCAGTTCTTC. Its translation: CASSLLAGVYNEQFF.

Written as DNA, the CDR3 is TGTGCCAGCAGCGTTAGCGTTTTCTCCTACGAGCAGTACTTC. It encodes CASSVSVFSYEQYF. The chain carries TRBV9 and TRBJ2-7; D perhaps matches TRBD2 (5 bases). The germline V gene encodes CDR1 SGDLS and CDR2 YYNGEE. Deletions cut 2 bases from V and 0 bases from J, with 9 bases between. This CDR3 region has 14 residues.

The genes are TRBV25-1 and TRBJ2-7, with D maybe TRBD1 (6 bases). The CDR3 loop spans 15 amino acids. Looked up from germline, CDR1 is MGHDK and CDR2 is SYGVNS. V was clipped by 0 bases and J by 8 bases, with 17 bases between them. The CDR3: CASSEYNREWGKQYF. The CDR3 coding sequence is TGTGCCAGCAGTGAATACAACAGGGAATGGGGTAAGCAGTACTTC.

The chain uses TRBV7-6 and TRBJ2-7, with D perhaps matching TRBD2 (5 bases). With 1 base removed from V and 0 bases from J, the gap between germline ends came to 7 bases. Per germline, CDR1 SGHVS and CDR2 FNYEAQ. This CDR3 is 14 amino acids long. In DNA form, the CDR3 reads TGTGCCAGCAGCTTAGAAACTAGCTCCTACGAGCAGTACTTC. This translates into CASSLETSSYEQYF.

V and J are TRBV13 and TRBJ1-5; the match to TRBD1 covers 10 bases. The CDR3 has 16 residues. V lost 0 bases and J lost 5; bases outside the gene matches: 4. Germline CDR1 is PRHDT and CDR2 is FYEKMQ (reference sequence). CDR3 in DNA: TGTGCCAGCAGCTTAGGGAGGGACAGGGGAGATCAGCCCCAGCATTTT. This translates into CASSLGRDRGDQPQHF.

The chain links TRBV7-2 to TRBJ2-1; 10 bases are shared with TRBD2. Germline trimming cut 3 bases from V and 6 bases from J; bases unmatched to any gene: 17. Germline assignment: CDR1 SGHTA and CDR2 FQGNSA. CDR3 length: 19 residues. The CDR3 DNA reads TGTGCCAGCAGCTTGGGGCCGAAGCGGGAGGGCCGTTCTATCAATGAGCAGTTCTTC. The encoded protein is CASSLGPKREGRSINEQFF. Variable domain in full (rest from reference TRBV7-2 and TRBJ2-1): GAGVSQSPSNKVTEKGKDVELRCDPISGHTALYWYRQSLGQGLEFLIYFQGNSAPDKSGLPSDRFSAERTGGSVSTLTIQRTQQEDSAVYLCASSLGPKREGRSINEQFFGPGTRLTVL.

This clone appeared once. The chain is built from TRBV6-6 and TRBJ1-6, with TRBD1 matching 8 bases. J gave up 6 bases and V 2 bases, and 6 bases lay outside the gene matches. Germline V CDR1 and CDR2: MNHNY, SVGAGI (reference sequence). The CDR3 loop spans 16 amino acids. The CDR3 sequence is CASSYDRGAFNSPLHF. For the CDR3, the DNA is TGTGCCAGCAGTTACGACAGGGGAGCCTTTAATTCACCCCTCCACTTT.

The V and J genes are TRBV6-4 and TRBJ2-1; TRBD2 aligns across 13 bases. The V gene's germline CDR1 is MRHNA and CDR2 SNTAGT. Unmatched junction bases numbered 3, after V lost 6 bases and J lost 4 bases. The CDR3 sequence is 15 residues long. CDR3 nucleotides: TGTGCCAGCAGGGTACTAGCGGGGGGGTACAATGAGCAGTTCTTC. It codes for CASRVLAGGYNEQFF.

This rearrangement joins TRBV28 to TRBJ1-2; D remains unclear. This CDR3 has 12 residues. The germline V and J ends were trimmed by 7 bases and 5 bases, with 11 bases remaining between them. From germline, CDR1 is MDHEN and CDR2 SYDVKM. CDR3 in DNA: TGTGCCAGCACCCCGGGAAGGTATGGCTACACCTTC. Its translation is CASTPGRYGYTF.

In its sample, this clone was seen once. This chain links TRBV7-9 with TRBJ1-5; D might be TRBD1 (6 bases). Germline V gene sequence: CDR1 SEHNR, CDR2 FQNEAQ (reference sequence). V was clipped by 1 base and J by 7 bases, with 14 bases between them. The CDR3 is 15 amino acids. CDR3 sequence: CASSLEVTGIQPQHF. In DNA form, the CDR3 reads TGTGCCAGCAGCTTAGAAGTCACAGGGATCCAGCCCCAGCATTTT.

The chain is built from TRBV28 and TRBJ1-2; TRBD1 matches 9 bases. CDR3 length equals 12 residues. V lost 6 bases to trimming and J lost 7 bases; unmatched junction nucleotides: 3. Germline values: CDR1 MDHEN, CDR2 SYDVKM. CDR3 nucleotides: TGTGCCAGCAGAGGGACAGGGCCTGGCTACACCTTC. Translating gives CASRGTGPGYTF.

This clone was seen a handful of times. The V gene is TRBV29-1, the J gene TRBJ2-2, with TRBD2 identical over 8 bases. V lost 6 bases, J lost 6 bases, and 18 bases stayed unmatched. The CDR3 is 17 amino acids. Germline V gene data show CDR1 as SQVTM and CDR2 as ANQGSEA. The CDR3 here is CSVGLRGRRSGAGELFF. CDR3 sequence (DNA): TGCAGCGTGGGGCTCCGGGGCCGCCGTAGCGGGGCCGGGGAGCTGTTTTTT.

The CDR3: CASRDNLSGNTIYF. For the CDR3, the DNA is TGTGCCAGTAGGGACAATTTATCTGGAAACACCATATATTTT. V is TRBV6-5 and J is TRBJ1-3; D is possibly TRBD1 (6 bases). Trimming stripped 9 bases from V and 1 base from J, with 13 bases between. Germline V lookup: CDR1 MNHEY, CDR2 SVGAGI. This CDR3 has 14 amino acids.

The rearrangement joins TRBV29-1 to TRBJ2-1, with D perhaps TRBD2 (6 bases). The CDR3 runs 14 residues. V was shortened by 3 bases and J by 4 bases, with 13 bases between the two germline ends. Germline CDR1 reads SQVTM; CDR2 reads ANQGSEA. The CDR3 loop is CSVDSSVSYNEQFF. CDR3 coding DNA: TGCAGCGTTGATTCTAGCGTATCTTACAATGAGCAGTTCTTC.

The chain employs TRBV4-1 and TRBJ1-5; D remains unclear. The germline V gene has CDR1 MGHRA and CDR2 YSYEKL. The CDR3 has 14 amino acids. V shed 1 base and J shed 1 base, with 5 bases lying between them. Here the CDR3 DNA reads TGCGCCAGCAGCCAAGTGCGGAGCAATCAGCCCCAGCATTTT. It encodes CASSQVRSNQPQHF.

The chain is built from TRBV28 and TRBJ1-1; D is perhaps TRBD1 (5 bases). Deletions cut 3 bases from V and 1 base from J, with 6 bases between. Germline CDR1 MDHEN, CDR2 SYDVKM. This CDR3 spans 13 amino acids. DNA of the CDR3: TGTGCCAGCAGTTTCAGGGCGAACACTGAAGCTTTCTTT. Residues: CASSFRANTEAFF.

J is TRBJ2-1 and V is TRBV5-4; possibly TRBD2 for D (5 bases). The CDR3 covers 15 residues. V shed 6 bases and J shed 8 bases, with 21 bases lying between them. Germline values: CDR1 SGHNT, CDR2 YYREEE (reference sequence). The CDR3 spells CASILMTNAGDEQFF. CDR3 in DNA: TGTGCCAGCATCCTAATGACTAACGCTGGGGATGAGCAGTTCTTC. Based on the CDR3 plus reference TRBV5-4 and TRBJ2-1, the full variable domain is ETGVTQSPTHLIKTRGQQVTLRCSSQSGHNTVSWYQQALGQGPQFIFQYYREEENGRGNFPPRFSGLQFPNYSSELNVNALELDDSALYLCASILMTNAGDEQFFGPGTRLTVL.

The rearrangement uses TRBV19 and TRBJ1-6; D remains unclear. Trimming pared 8 bases from V and 9 bases from J, leaving 17 bases between. The CDR3 sequence is 14 residues long. Germline CDR1 reads LNHDA; CDR2 reads SQIVND (reference sequence). This chain's CDR3 is CASLSAPGGSPLHF. CDR3 nucleotide sequence: TGTGCCAGTCTTTCGGCCCCCGGAGGTTCACCCCTCCACTTT.

J is TRBJ1-2 and V is TRBV2; a weak D match, TRBD1 (5 bases). The germline V gene encodes CDR1 SNHLY and CDR2 FYNNEI. This CDR3 has 13 amino acids. V lost 1 base and J lost 6, with 9 bases in between. The CDR3 region is CASSEVGVDGYTF. The CDR3 region has the DNA TGTGCCAGCAGTGAAGTAGGGGTAGATGGCTACACCTTC.

A single count supports this clone. CDR3 loop: CASSLLAGGNEQFF. CDR3 sequence (DNA): TGCGCCAGCAGCTTACTAGCGGGGGGCAATGAGCAGTTCTTC. V gene TRBV5-1 combines with J gene TRBJ2-1, with TRBD2 identical over 12 bases. Germline V CDR1 and CDR2: SGHRS, YFSETQ. The CDR3 contains 14 residues. J was trimmed by 6 bases and V by 2 bases; bases with no gene match: 0.

The chain uses TRBV28 and TRBJ1-5; D uncertain. The CDR3 totals 15 residues. Germline CDR1 and CDR2: MDHEN and SYDVKM. V was pared by 3 bases and J by 0 bases, with 9 bases between. The CDR3 coding sequence is TGTGCCAGCAGTTTTGGCAGTTATAGCAATCAGCCCCAGCATTTT. It specifies CASSFGSYSNQPQHF.